This T cell receptor beta chain was recorded in a study of cytomegalovirus exposure and HLA in healthy donors. Amplification used 60 Vbeta primers and 13 Jbeta primers. Measured with immunoSEQ multiplex PCR; TCRdb has only the in-frame clones, and not every one. This sample's table has about 72,000 clones. Notes on the study in general: The Asian-associated ancestry cluster reportedly had fewer N-insertions than the approximately 610-donor mean in a later analysis. The study designated over 150 TCR beta chains cytomegalovirus-associated. The authors later found most CMV-associated TCR beta chains appeared HLA-restricted.

The CDR3 totals 14 residues. Trimming cost V 1 base and J 1 base, with 8 bases left between them. CDR1 is GTSNPN, CDR2 SVGIG, per germline (reference sequence). Details on this clone: Its antigen is undetermined.

This sequence originates from a man between 50 and 59 years old in good health and CMV-seropositive. The sample was PBMCs. The chain uses TRBV30 and TRBJ1-5, with D perhaps matching TRBD1 (6 bases). The CDR3 nucleotides are TGTGCCTGGAGTGGAAGGGGGAGCAATCAGCCCCAGCATTTT. Amino acids: CAWSGRGSNQPQHF.